The source of this T cell receptor beta chain is a study of graft-versus-host responses after intestinal transplantation. Study-wide points: Peak GvH clone levels in circulation were associated with early post-transplant HvG declines. Recipient-marrow GvH clones were detected, some having first appeared in ileum or blood.

In the case of this clone: The antigen is undetermined.

The CDR3 is 14 amino acids. In germline, CDR1 is SEHNR, CDR2 FQNEAQ (reference sequence). Produced via immunoSEQ multiplex PCR; TCRdb's table is partial and in-frame only. The sample holds more than 70,000 clones; roughly 80% are singletons and the top ten take more than 0.8%. The sample in question was unstimulated CD4+ T cells sorted from spleen or lymph node cells, obtained before intestinal transplant. The chain recombines TRBV7-9 with TRBJ2-1, with 11 bases identical to TRBD2. The sequence came from a human donor who received an intestinal transplant. The CDR3: CAVAGGDSYNEQFF. CDR3 DNA: TGTGCGGTAGCGGGGGGGGACTCCTACAATGAGCAGTTCTTC. Together with reference TRBV7-9 and TRBJ2-1, the CDR3 gives the full variable domain: DTGVSQNPRHKITKRGQNVTFRCDPISEHNRLYWYRQTLGQGPEFLTYFQNEAQLEKSRLLSDRFSAERPKGSFSTLEIQRTEQGDSAMYLCAVAGGDSYNEQFFGPGTRLTVL.